This T cell receptor beta chain appears in the sequencing data of a study of blood T cell repertoires in COVID-19. Recruitment covered some 25 US areas and drew participants whose ages spanned about 18 to 89 years. Self-reported history from a screening survey and questionnaire set each donor's cohort. Sequenced by immunoSEQ multiplex PCR; TCRdb stores in-frame clones only, minus some. The table lists roughly 61,000 clones, roughly two thirds of them singletons. This clone came up a few times. The CDR3 contains 15 residues. V lost 5 bases and J lost 2; bases outside the gene matches: 5. Germline V lookup: CDR1 MDHEN, CDR2 SYDVKM.

The V and J genes are TRBV28 and TRBJ1-4; 7 positions agree with TRBD1. Specimen: PBMCs or T cells enriched from blood (not recorded which). This clonotype was sampled from a woman aged 55-70 years who had been exposed to COVID-19. CDR3 region: CASSTPQGTNEKLFF. In DNA, the CDR3 is TGTGCCAGCAGTACACCACAGGGGACTAATGAAAAACTGTTTTTT. The full variable domain, with the rest looked up from reference TRBV28 and TRBJ1-4, is DVKVTQSSRYLVKRTGEKVFLECVQDMDHENMFWYRQDPGLGLRLIYFSYDVKMKEKGDIPEGYSVSREKKERFSLILESASTNQTSMYLCASSTPQGTNEKLFFGSGTQLSVL.